This record covers a single T cell receptor beta chain. Only in-frame clones appear in the TCRdb table, and some are missing; sequencing was by immunoSEQ multiplex PCR. This sample has about 120,000 clones; roughly 79% occur once, and the top ten carry about 8%. This sample was taken from a study of blood T cell repertoires in COVID-19. The wider study: COVID-19 samples, acute and convalescent, were from the United States, Italy and Spain. T cells, B-cell-depleted T cells, or PBMCs provided the cDNA or gDNA that served as material.

The CDR3 loop spans 16 amino acids. J lost 1 base, V lost 2 bases, and 8 bases had no gene match. Germline CDR1 reads MDHEN; CDR2 reads SYDVKM. The TCR comes from a man in his sixties or seventies with active or convalescent COVID-19. This rearrangement joins TRBV28 to TRBJ2-7; TRBD2 matches at 7 bases. The material sequenced was peripheral blood. Here the CDR3 DNA reads TGTGCCAGCAGTTTAGTTAGCGGGTCCAGATCCTACGAGCAGTACTTC. The encoded protein is CASSLVSGSRSYEQYF.